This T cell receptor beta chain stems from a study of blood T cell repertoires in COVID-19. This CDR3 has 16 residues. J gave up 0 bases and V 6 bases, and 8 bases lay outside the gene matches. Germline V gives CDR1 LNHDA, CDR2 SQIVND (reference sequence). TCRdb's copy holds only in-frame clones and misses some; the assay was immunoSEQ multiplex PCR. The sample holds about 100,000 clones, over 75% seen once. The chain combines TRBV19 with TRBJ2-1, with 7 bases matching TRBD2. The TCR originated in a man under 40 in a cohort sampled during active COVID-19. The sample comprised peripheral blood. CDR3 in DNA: TGTGCCAGTAGCCTCGGGACTACTTACTCCTACAATGAGCAGTTCTTC. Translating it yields CASSLGTTYSYNEQFF.